This TCR beta chain is drawn from a study of blood T cell repertoires in COVID-19. This clone appeared a single time. The trim removed 1 base at V and 8 bases at J, leaving 6 bases unmatched. Germline CDR1 and CDR2: MDHEN and SYDVKM. This CDR3 contains 15 residues. In Seattle, patients joined the study during active infection and were tracked longitudinally. The assay was immunoSEQ multiplex PCR, and TCRdb's table has in-frame clones only and misses some. The table includes about 62,000 clones, around 91% detected once. The sample was peripheral blood. V and J are TRBV28 and TRBJ2-1, with TRBD1 matching 9 bases. This receptor was identified in a woman in her fifties or sixties with COVID-19, enrolled during active disease. CDR3 bases: TGTGCCAGCAGTTTATTGTGGGACAGGGCCTATGAGCAGTTCTTC. Translation: CASSLLWDRAYEQFF.